This T cell receptor (beta chain) was identified in a study of PD-1 blockade in classical Hodgkin lymphoma. Study observations and caveats: Differences between repertoires have undefined causes, possibly disease activity or prior therapy. A significant rise in TCR diversity was seen by C4D1 for CD4+ cells but not for CD8+ cells. Newly diagnosed and completely responding patients shared comparable baseline diversity.

The sample's time point: cycle 4 day 1 (C4D1), after 6 weeks of nivolumab. With no exception, relapse followed autologous stem cell transplantation in all patients, and brentuximab vedotin exposure varied. The patients, who had relapsed/refractory classical Hodgkin lymphoma, achieved best responses of complete response, partial response or progressive disease. Repertoires were generated with immunoSEQ multiplex PCR, while TCRdb's copy carries only in-frame clones and drops some. This table holds around 50,000 clones, 65% to 80% found once. Notes on this clone: Its target is not known.

Germline values: CDR1 KGHSH, CDR2 LQKENI. This CDR3 contains 15 residues. Losses at the gene ends were 0 bases for V and 3 bases for J; bases not matched to a gene: 0. This clonotype was obtained from a human donor with classical Hodgkin lymphoma. The rearrangement joins TRBV18 to TRBJ2-5; 11 bases are a match to TRBD2. The sample was peripheral blood mononuclear cells (PBMCs), taken before the fourth cycle of nivolumab. The CDR3 loop reads CASSPPGLAEETQYF. CDR3 sequence (DNA): TGTGCCAGCTCACCACCGGGACTAGCGGAAGAGACCCAGTACTTC.